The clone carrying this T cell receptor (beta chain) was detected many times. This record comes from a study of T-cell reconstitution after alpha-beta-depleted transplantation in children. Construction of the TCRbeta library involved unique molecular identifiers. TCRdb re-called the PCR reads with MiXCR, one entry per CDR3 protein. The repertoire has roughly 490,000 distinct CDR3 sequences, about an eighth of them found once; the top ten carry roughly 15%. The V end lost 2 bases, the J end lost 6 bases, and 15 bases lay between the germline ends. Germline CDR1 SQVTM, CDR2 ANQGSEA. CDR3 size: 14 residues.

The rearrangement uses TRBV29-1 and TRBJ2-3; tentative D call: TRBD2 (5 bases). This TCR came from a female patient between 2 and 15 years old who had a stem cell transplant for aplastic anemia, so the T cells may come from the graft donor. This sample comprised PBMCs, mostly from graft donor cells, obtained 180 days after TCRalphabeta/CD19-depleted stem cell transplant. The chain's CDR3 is CSVEWELWVDTQYF. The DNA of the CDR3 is TGCAGCGTTGAATGGGAGCTTTGGGTGGATACGCAGTATTTT.